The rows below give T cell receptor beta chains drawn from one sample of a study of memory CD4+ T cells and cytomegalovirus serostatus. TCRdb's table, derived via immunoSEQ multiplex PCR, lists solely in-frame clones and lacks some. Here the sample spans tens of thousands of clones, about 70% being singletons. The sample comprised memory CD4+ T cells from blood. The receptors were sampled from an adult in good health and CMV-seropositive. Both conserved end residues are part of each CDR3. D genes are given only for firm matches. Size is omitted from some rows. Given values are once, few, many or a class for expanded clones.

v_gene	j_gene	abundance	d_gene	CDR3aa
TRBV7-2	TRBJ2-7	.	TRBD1	CASSLRSGTGVDSYEQYF
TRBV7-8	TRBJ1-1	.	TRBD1	CASSLWTGGDFGTEAFF
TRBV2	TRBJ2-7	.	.	CASSVRYEQYF
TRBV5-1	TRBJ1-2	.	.	CASSLEGGALQYGYTF
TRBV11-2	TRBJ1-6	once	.	CASSLAGENSPLHF
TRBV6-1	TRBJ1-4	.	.	CAINRAPNEKLFF
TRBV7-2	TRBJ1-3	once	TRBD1	CASGTDLGNTIYF
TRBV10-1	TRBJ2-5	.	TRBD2	CASSEGLAGQETQYF
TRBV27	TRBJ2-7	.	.	CASTGTGSYEQYF
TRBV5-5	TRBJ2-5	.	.	CASYRSPGETQYF
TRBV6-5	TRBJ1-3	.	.	CASSEGNSGNTIYF
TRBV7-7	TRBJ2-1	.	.	CASSPVQGPSNEQFF
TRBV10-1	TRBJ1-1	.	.	CASTDSRQAEAFF
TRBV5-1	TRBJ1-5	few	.	CASSPGDTGNQPQHF